This is a list of T cell receptor beta chains from one sample in a study of blood T cell repertoires in COVID-19. Clones were sequenced by immunoSEQ multiplex PCR, and TCRdb holds only the in-frame ones, with some missing. This table has 270,000 or so clones, about nine tenths appearing once. Sequenced input: peripheral blood. The source is a young woman with COVID-19, enrolled during active disease. Both conserved end residues are part of each CDR3. A D gene is named only where the DNA matches it firmly. Size is stated for part of the rows, as once, few or many counts, or as a class when the clone is expanded.

>TRBJ1-4|-|TRBV21-1|-
CASSWNPGDTTNEKLFF
TGTGCCAGCAGCTGGAACCCAGGGGACACAACTAATGAAAAACTGTTTTTT
>TRBJ1-1|-|TRBV12-2|-
CASRLGPGTGGVGQNTEAFF
TGTGCAAGTCGCTTAGGACCCGGGACAGGGGGCGTGGGGCAGAACACTGAAGCTTTCTTT
>TRBJ1-1|-|TRBV2|-
CASSEVRGRNTEAFF
TGTGCCAGCAGTGAGGTTCGGGGTCGGAACACTGAAGCTTTCTTT
>TRBJ2-3|-|TRBV2|TRBD2
CASRFSGAPGDTQYF
TGTGCCAGCAGGTTTAGCGGGGCCCCGGGGGATACGCAGTATTTT
>TRBJ2-2|-|TRBV12-5|-
CASGLSLDRRAGSGELFF
TGTGCTAGTGGTTTGTCTCTCGACAGGCGGGCCGGGTCCGGGGAGCTGTTTTTT
>TRBJ2-5|-|TRBV27|TRBD2
CASSFGGETQYF
TGTGCCAGCAGTTTCGGGGGGGAGACCCAGTACTTC
>TRBJ1-5|-|TRBV7-2|TRBD1
CASSPRTGRPNQPQHF
TGTGCCAGCAGCCCACGGACAGGGAGACCCAATCAGCCCCAGCATTTT
>TRBJ2-7|-|TRBV6-5|-
CASSYTENYEQYF
TGTGCCAGCAGTTACACGGAGAACTACGAGCAGTACTTC
>TRBJ2-5|-|TRBV7-7|TRBD2
CASSLRVPGRRNVQETQYF
TGTGCCAGCAGCTTACGAGTCCCCGGGAGGCGGAACGTCCAAGAGACCCAGTACTTC
>TRBJ2-5|-|TRBV21-1|-
CASPRSGEPWTETQYF
TGTGCCAGTCCTCGGAGCGGGGAACCCTGGACGGAGACCCAGTACTTC
>TRBJ2-7|-|TRBV18|TRBD1
CASSPLQGAQNEQYF
TGTGCCAGCTCACCGTTACAGGGGGCGCAAAACGAGCAGTACTTC
>TRBJ2-3|-|TRBV7-9|TRBD1
CASTTGTEGDTQYF
TGTGCCAGCACCACCGGGACAGAGGGTGATACGCAGTATTTT
>TRBJ2-5|-|TRBV27|TRBD2
CATAIGGELETQYF
TGTGCCACCGCTATCGGGGGGGAATTAGAGACCCAGTACTTC
>TRBJ2-3|-|TRBV2|-
CASNSQGSPTDTQYF
TGTGCCAGCAATTCTCAGGGTTCCCCCACAGATACGCAGTATTTT
>TRBJ2-5|-|TRBV4-1|TRBD2
CASSERGVPGTQYF
TGCGCCAGCAGCGAGCGGGGGGTCCCGGGGACCCAGTACTTC
>TRBJ2-7|-|TRBV27|TRBD1
CASGRTGNYEQYF
TGTGCCAGCGGAAGGACAGGGAATTACGAGCAGTACTTC
>TRBJ2-7|-|TRBV5-6|-
CASSLAGLGHEQYF
TGTGCCAGCAGCTTGGCCGGACTGGGCCACGAGCAGTACTTC
>TRBJ2-2|-|TRBV5-1|-
CASNRQVNTGELFF
TGCGCCAGCAATCGGCAGGTGAACACCGGGGAGCTGTTTTTT
>TRBJ1-5|medium-sized|TRBV6-2/TRBV6-3|-
CASSTGYSNQPQHF
TGTGCCAGCAGTACAGGGTATAGCAATCAGCCCCAGCATTTT
>TRBJ2-5|-|TRBV3-1/TRBV3-2|-
CASTSGLGEVYF
TGTGCCAGCACCTCGGGCCTGGGGGAGGTCTACTTC
>TRBJ1-4|-|TRBV27|-
CASRGHQNEKLFF
TGTGCCAGCAGGGGACACCAGAATGAAAAACTGTTTTTT
>TRBJ2-3|-|TRBV3-1/TRBV3-2|TRBD2
CASSQDSSGAKYF
TGTGCCAGCAGCCAAGACTCTAGCGGGGCCAAGTATTTT
>TRBJ2-5|-|TRBV29-1|-
CSVDVRQETQYF
TGCAGCGTTGACGTCAGACAAGAGACCCAGTACTTC
>TRBJ2-3|-|TRBV19|TRBD2
CASSIPGGDTQYF
TGTGCCAGTAGTATTCCCGGGGGGGATACGCAGTATTTT
>TRBJ1-2|once|TRBV6-1|-
CASSEPALQAPYGYTF
TGTGCCAGCAGTGAGCCCGCTCTGCAGGCCCCCTATGGCTACACCTTC
>TRBJ1-4|-|TRBV5-5|TRBD1
CASSLADRDAGVNEKLFF
TGTGCCAGCAGCTTGGCCGACAGGGATGCCGGGGTTAATGAAAAACTGTTTTTT
>TRBJ2-3|-|TRBV9|-
CASSAARSSDTQYF
TGTGCCAGCAGCGCGGCTAGATCTTCTGATACGCAGTATTTT
>TRBJ2-2|once|TRBV6-5|-
CASSYQGNTGELFF
TGTGCCAGCAGTTACCAGGGGAACACCGGGGAGCTGTTTTTT
>TRBJ1-2|once|TRBV5-1|TRBD1
CASSTVDRLYTF
TGCGCCAGCAGCACAGTGGACAGGCTCTACACCTTC
>TRBJ1-1|-|TRBV2|-
CASSVDKNTEAFF
TGTGCCAGCAGTGTAGACAAGAACACTGAAGCTTTCTTT
>TRBJ1-1|-|TRBV6-5|TRBD1
CASTGSTGKWAEAFF
TGTGCCAGCACAGGGTCGACAGGGAAGTGGGCGGAAGCTTTCTTT
>TRBJ1-2|-|TRBV4-1|TRBD1
CASSQEGGQEFHGYTF
TGCGCCAGCAGCCAAGAAGGGGGACAGGAATTTCATGGCTACACCTTC
>TRBJ2-1|-|TRBV19|TRBD2
CASTSGGSGYNEQFF
TGTGCCAGTACGAGCGGGGGGTCCGGGTACAATGAGCAGTTCTTC
>TRBJ1-6|once|TRBV6-4|TRBD1
CASSLGRGNSPLHF
TGTGCCAGCAGTCTAGGCAGGGGGAATTCACCCCTCCACTTT
>TRBJ1-2|-|TRBV4-1|-
CASRGQSYGYTF
TGCGCCAGCAGGGGGCAAAGCTATGGCTACACCTTC
>TRBJ2-7|-|TRBV29-1|TRBD1
CSVGTGERDEQYF
TGCAGCGTGGGGACAGGCGAAAGAGACGAGCAGTACTTC
>TRBJ2-5|-|TRBV4-2|TRBD2
CASSHRGASGGEETQYF
TGTGCCAGCAGCCATAGGGGGGCTAGCGGGGGAGAAGAGACCCAGTACTTC
>TRBJ2-1|-|TRBV7-2|TRBD2
CASSLDRGGYNEQFF
TGTGCCAGCAGCTTAGACCGGGGGGGTTACAATGAGCAGTTCTTC
>TRBJ1-1|-|TRBV6-5|-
CASSFSLVAGNTEAFF
TGTGCCAGCAGTTTTAGCCTCGTGGCTGGGAACACTGAAGCTTTCTTT
>TRBJ2-1|-|TRBV5-8|TRBD2
CASSLYTSGANNEQFF
TGTGCCAGCAGCTTATATACTAGCGGGGCAAACAATGAGCAGTTCTTC
>TRBJ2-1|-|TRBV2|TRBD2
CASSYSGGAGSEQFF
TGTGCCAGCAGTTATAGCGGGGGGGCAGGGAGTGAGCAGTTCTTC
>TRBJ1-4|-|TRBV4-1|TRBD1
CASSPAPGQAPATNEKLFF
TGCGCCAGCAGTCCGGCACCGGGACAGGCCCCCGCAACTAATGAAAAACTGTTTTTT
>TRBJ2-5|-|TRBV4-2|TRBD2
CASSHGIRRGGRETQYF
TGTGCCAGCAGCCATGGTATCCGGCGGGGGGGCAGGGAGACCCAGTACTTC
>TRBJ2-7|-|TRBV4-1|TRBD1
CASSHSIQGASYEQYF
TGCGCCAGCAGCCACAGCATCCAGGGGGCATCCTACGAGCAGTACTTC
>TRBJ1-2|once|TRBV19|-
CASQTFYGYTF
TGTGCCAGTCAGACTTTCTATGGCTACACCTTC
>TRBJ1-6|-|TRBV28|TRBD1
CASSERQGDSPLHF
TGTGCCAGCAGTGAAAGACAGGGTGATTCACCCCTCCACTTT
>TRBJ2-7|-|TRBV16|TRBD1
CASSQFGTGYSYEQYF
TGTGCCAGCAGCCAATTCGGGACAGGGTACTCCTACGAGCAGTACTTC
>TRBJ2-7|-|TRBV27|TRBD1
CASSRQGKFYEQYF
TGTGCCAGCAGCCGACAGGGAAAATTTTACGAGCAGTACTTC
>TRBJ1-5|-|TRBV5-1|-
CASSLGAGDSNQPQHF
TGCGCCAGCAGCTTGGGGGCAGGGGATAGCAATCAGCCCCAGCATTTT
>TRBJ1-1|-|TRBV19|TRBD1
CASSDRGAEAFF
TGTGCCAGTAGCGACAGGGGGGCTGAAGCTTTCTTT
>TRBJ1-2|-|TRBV6-2/TRBV6-3|-
CASSYSDTNYGYTF
TGTGCCAGCAGTTACTCGGACACTAACTATGGCTACACCTTC
>TRBJ1-2|-|TRBV29-1|TRBD1
CSVLPRDREYGYTF
TGCAGCGTGCTTCCCCGGGACAGGGAGTATGGCTACACCTTC
>TRBJ1-3|-|TRBV23-1|-
CASSQPRGWTESGNTIYF
TGCGCCAGCAGTCAACCCAGAGGCTGGACAGAATCTGGAAACACCATATATTTT
>TRBJ2-7|-|TRBV27|TRBD2
CASSSIGLAGGSSYEQYF
TGTGCCAGCAGTTCTATCGGACTAGCGGGGGGTAGCTCCTACGAGCAGTACTTC
>TRBJ2-5|-|TRBV7-2|-
CASSSKPDYNQETQYF
TGTGCCAGCAGCTCAAAACCCGACTACAACCAAGAGACCCAGTACTTC
>TRBJ2-1|-|TRBV7-8|-
CASSLGGGTYNEQFF
TGTGCCAGCAGCTTAGGGGGGGGCACCTACAATGAGCAGTTCTTC
>TRBJ1-2|-|TRBV5-6|-
CASSPGRRSYGYTF
TGTGCCAGCAGTCCTGGACGGAGGTCCTATGGCTACACCTTC
>TRBJ2-3|-|TRBV6-5|-
CASGTDRPDTQYF
TGTGCCAGCGGGACTGATAGACCAGATACGCAGTATTTT